This T cell receptor beta chain was obtained from a study of beta chain features in type 1 diabetes. Trimming pared 1 base from V and 2 bases from J, leaving 11 bases between. The CDR3 is 15 residues long. Germline V gives CDR1 ENHRY, CDR2 SYGVKD. The isolated RNA, all of it, was reverse transcribed, so expressed TCRB transcripts were what got sequenced. The assay was immunoSEQ multiplex PCR, and TCRdb's table has in-frame clones only and misses some. The sample consists of some 270,000 clones, 7% to 9% of them appearing once. General study findings and limits: There were fewer insertions and more deletions at the VDJ junctions of type 1 diabetes patients.

This clone showed up just a few times. The antigen is undetermined. The chain has TRBV10-3 and TRBJ2-5; D possibly corresponds to TRBD2 (6 bases). The sample was central memory CD4+ T cells from blood. The TCR originated in a young woman in good health. CDR3 sequence (DNA): TGTGCCATCAGTGAGTTAAGTAGCGGACAAGAGACCCAGTACTTC. Translation: CAISELSSGQETQYF.